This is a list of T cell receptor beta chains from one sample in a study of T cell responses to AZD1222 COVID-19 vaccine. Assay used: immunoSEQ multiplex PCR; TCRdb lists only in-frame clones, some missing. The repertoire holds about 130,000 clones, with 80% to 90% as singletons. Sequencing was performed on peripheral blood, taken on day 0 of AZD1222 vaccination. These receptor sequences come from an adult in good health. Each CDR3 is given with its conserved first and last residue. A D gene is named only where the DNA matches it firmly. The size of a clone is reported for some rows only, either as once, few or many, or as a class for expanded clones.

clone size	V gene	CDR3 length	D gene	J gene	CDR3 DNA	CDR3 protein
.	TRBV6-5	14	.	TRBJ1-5	TGTGCCAGCAGTTTGTGGATAACCAATCAGCCCCAGCATTTT	CASSLWITNQPQHF
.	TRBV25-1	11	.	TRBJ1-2	TGTGCCAGCGGGGCGGGGGATGGCTACACCTTC	CASGAGDGYTF
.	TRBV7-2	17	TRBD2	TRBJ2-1	TGTGCCAGCAGCTTAGCGACCCAGCGGGGGCCTCGGGATGAGCAGTTCTTC	CASSLATQRGPRDEQFF
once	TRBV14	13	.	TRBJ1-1	TGTGCCAGCAGCCAGGAGATTGGCACTGAAGCTTTCTTT	CASSQEIGTEAFF
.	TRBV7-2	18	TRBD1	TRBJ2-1	TGTGCCAGCAGCTTACTCTCCCCGGGACAGGGCGAAGGCAATGAGCAGTTCTTC	CASSLLSPGQGEGNEQFF
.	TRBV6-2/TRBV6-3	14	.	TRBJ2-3	TGTGCCAGCAGCGACACCAGCGCCTCAGATACGCAGTATTTT	CASSDTSASDTQYF
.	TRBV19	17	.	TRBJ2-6	TGTGCCAGTAGTGTTCCGGGACGGACCTCTGGGGCCAACGTCCTGACTTTC	CASSVPGRTSGANVLTF
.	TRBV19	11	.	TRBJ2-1	TGTGCCAGTAGTATGTACAATGAGCAGTTCTTC	CASSMYNEQFF
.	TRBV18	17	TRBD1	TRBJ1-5	TGTGCCAGCTCGTCCGGGACAGGGGAAGTGAGCAATCAGCCCCAGCATTTT	CASSSGTGEVSNQPQHF
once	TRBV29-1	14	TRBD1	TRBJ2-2	TGCAGCGTTGATAGACAGGGGAGCACCGGGGAGCTGTTTTTT	CSVDRQGSTGELFF
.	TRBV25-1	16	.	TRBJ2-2	TGTGCCAGCAGTGGACGACGGTTGTCGGTGACCGGGGAGCTGTTTTTT	CASSGRRLSVTGELFF
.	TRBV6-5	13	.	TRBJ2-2	TGTGCCAGCAGTTACCCTTACACCGGGGAGCTGTTTTTT	CASSYPYTGELFF
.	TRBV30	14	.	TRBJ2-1	TGTGCCTGGAGTGTACGAGGGGGATACACTGAGCAGTTCTTC	CAWSVRGGYTEQFF
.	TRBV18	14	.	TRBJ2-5	TGTGCCAGCTCGTCCCGCGGCCGGGGTGAGACCCAGTACTTC	CASSSRGRGETQYF
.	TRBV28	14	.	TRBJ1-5	TGTGCCAGCAGTCCCATCCGGGGCAATCAGCCCCAGCATTTT	CASSPIRGNQPQHF
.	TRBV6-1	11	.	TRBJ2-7	TGTGCCTCCGGGGACCTTTACGAGCAGTACTTC	CASGDLYEQYF
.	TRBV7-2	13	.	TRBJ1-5	TGTGCCAGCAGCTTAGAGAAGAATCAGCCCCAGCATTTT	CASSLEKNQPQHF
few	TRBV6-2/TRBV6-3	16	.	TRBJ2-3	TGTGCCAGCAGTTACCAAGGAGGCAGGGTTGGAGATACGCAGTATTTT	CASSYQGGRVGDTQYF
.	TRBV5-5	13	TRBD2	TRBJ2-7	TGTGCCAGCAGCTCGGGGGGTCCTCTCGAGCAGTACTTC	CASSSGGPLEQYF
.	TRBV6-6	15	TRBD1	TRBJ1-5	TGTGCCAGCAGTTACCCAGGGACAGTTCCTGGGAGCCAGCATTTT	CASSYPGTVPGSQHF
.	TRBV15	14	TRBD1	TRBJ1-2	TGTGCCACCAGCAAAGGACAGGGTCTCACCGGCTACACCTTC	CATSKGQGLTGYTF
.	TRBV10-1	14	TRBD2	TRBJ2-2	TGCGCCAGCAGTGAGTCGGGCGGGAGAGGGGAGCTGTTTTTT	CASSESGGRGELFF
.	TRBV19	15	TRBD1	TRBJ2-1	TGTGCCAGTAGTAAACAGGGGGGCCCCTACAATGAGCAGTTCTTC	CASSKQGGPYNEQFF
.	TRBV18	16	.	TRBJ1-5	TGTGCCAGCTCACCTGGCGGTTACTCTAGCAATCAGCCCCAGCATTTT	CASSPGGYSSNQPQHF
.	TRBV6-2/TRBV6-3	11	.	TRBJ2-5	TGTGCCAGCGGCCCTCTAGAGACCCAGTACTTC	CASGPLETQYF
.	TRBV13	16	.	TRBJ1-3	TGTGCCAGCAGCTTCCCAGGCTTGGCCTCTGGAAACACCATATATTTT	CASSFPGLASGNTIYF
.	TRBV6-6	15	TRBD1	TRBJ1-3	TGTGCCAGCAGTTACAGGACAGGGACTGGAAACACCATATATTTT	CASSYRTGTGNTIYF
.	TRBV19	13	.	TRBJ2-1	TGTGCCAGTAGTATAGGTCAACGTAGGGAGCAGTTCTTC	CASSIGQRREQFF
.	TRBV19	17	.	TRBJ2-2	TGTGCCAGTAGTATAGGCCCAGGCACGTTGAACACCGGGGAGCTGTTTTTT	CASSIGPGTLNTGELFF
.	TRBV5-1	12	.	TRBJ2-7	TGCGCCAGCAGTCGGGGATCCTACGAGCAGTACTTC	CASSRGSYEQYF
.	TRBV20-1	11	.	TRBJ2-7	TGCAGTGCAACTGGAGGATTCGAGCAGTACTTC	CSATGGFEQYF
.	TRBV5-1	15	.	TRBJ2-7	TGCGCCAGCAGCTTGGTGGGGGGTTTGGACTACGAGCAGTACTTC	CASSLVGGLDYEQYF
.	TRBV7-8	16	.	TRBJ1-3	TGTGCCAGCAGCTTGGGGCAGGGGTTCTCTGGAAACACCATATATTTT	CASSLGQGFSGNTIYF
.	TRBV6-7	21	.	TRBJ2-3	TGTGCCAGCAGTTACGCTACCGATACCGGGTGTTTGCGGGAATGCACAGATACGCAGTATTTT	CASSYATDTGCLRECTDTQYF
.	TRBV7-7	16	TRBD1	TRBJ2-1	TGTGCCAGCAGCCTCTGGACAGGGGCGGGGTACAATGAGCAGTTCTTC	CASSLWTGAGYNEQFF
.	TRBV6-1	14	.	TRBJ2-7	TGTGCCAGCAGTGAAGTTGGGACAATCTACGAGCAGTACTTC	CASSEVGTIYEQYF
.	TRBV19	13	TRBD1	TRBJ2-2	TGTGCCGCCGGGACAGGCCTCACCGGGGAGCTGTTTTTT	CAAGTGLTGELFF
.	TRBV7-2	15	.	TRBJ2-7	TGTGCCAGCAGCAAATCGGGACGGACCGCCTACGAGCAGTACTTC	CASSKSGRTAYEQYF
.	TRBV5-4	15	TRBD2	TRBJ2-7	TGTGCCAGCAGCCCCTCCGGGACTAGCGACTACGAGCAGTACTTC	CASSPSGTSDYEQYF
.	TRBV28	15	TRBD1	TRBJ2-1	TGTGCCAGCAGCCCTGGACAGGGGCTGTACAATGAGCAGTTCTTC	CASSPGQGLYNEQFF
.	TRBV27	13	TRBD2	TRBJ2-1	TGTGCCAGCAGGATCCAAACCGGGACTAGTTACTTCTTC	CASRIQTGTSYFF
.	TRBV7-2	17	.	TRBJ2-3	TGTGCCAGCAGCCCCCGCGCCGGGAGACAGAGCACAGATACGCAGTATTTT	CASSPRAGRQSTDTQYF
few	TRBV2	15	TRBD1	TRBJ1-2	TGTGCCAGCAGTTTCCTGGGACAGGGGAACTATGGCTACACCTTC	CASSFLGQGNYGYTF
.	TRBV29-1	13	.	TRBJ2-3	TGCAGCGTCCCTAGGGGCCCCACAGATACGCAGTATTTT	CSVPRGPTDTQYF
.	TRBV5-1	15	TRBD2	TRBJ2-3	TGCGCCAGCAGCACCCGGGAGGGGGGCACAGATACGCAGTATTTT	CASSTREGGTDTQYF
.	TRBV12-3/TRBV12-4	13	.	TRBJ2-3	TGTGCCAGCAGTTTCGGGACTTTAGATACGCAGTATTTT	CASSFGTLDTQYF
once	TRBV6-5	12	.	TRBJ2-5	TGTGCCAGCAGCCAGGGGGGCGAGACCCAGTACTTC	CASSQGGETQYF
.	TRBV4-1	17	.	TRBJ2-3	TGCGCCAGCAGCCAAGAGGTCAGGGGTGTTTTTCCAGATACGCAGTATTTT	CASSQEVRGVFPDTQYF
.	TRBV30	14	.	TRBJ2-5	TGTGCCTGGAGCCTAGGGGGGGGACAAGAGACCCAGTACTTC	CAWSLGGGQETQYF
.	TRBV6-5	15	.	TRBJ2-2	TGTGCCAGCAGTCTAACAATAAAGAACACCGGGGAGCTGTTTTTT	CASSLTIKNTGELFF
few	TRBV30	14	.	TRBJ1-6	TGTGCCTGGAGTGTACTTCAGAATAATTCACCCCTCCACTTT	CAWSVLQNNSPLHF
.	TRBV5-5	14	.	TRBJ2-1	TGTGCCAGCAGCGAGAGCTGGTCCTACAATGAGCAGTTCTTC	CASSESWSYNEQFF
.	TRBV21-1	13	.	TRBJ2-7	TGTGCCAGCAGCAAAGGGACCTACTACGAGCAGTACTTC	CASSKGTYYEQYF
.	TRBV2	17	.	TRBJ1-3	TGTGCCAGCAATTCGTGGGGATCGGCAGACTCTGGAAACACCATATATTTT	CASNSWGSADSGNTIYF